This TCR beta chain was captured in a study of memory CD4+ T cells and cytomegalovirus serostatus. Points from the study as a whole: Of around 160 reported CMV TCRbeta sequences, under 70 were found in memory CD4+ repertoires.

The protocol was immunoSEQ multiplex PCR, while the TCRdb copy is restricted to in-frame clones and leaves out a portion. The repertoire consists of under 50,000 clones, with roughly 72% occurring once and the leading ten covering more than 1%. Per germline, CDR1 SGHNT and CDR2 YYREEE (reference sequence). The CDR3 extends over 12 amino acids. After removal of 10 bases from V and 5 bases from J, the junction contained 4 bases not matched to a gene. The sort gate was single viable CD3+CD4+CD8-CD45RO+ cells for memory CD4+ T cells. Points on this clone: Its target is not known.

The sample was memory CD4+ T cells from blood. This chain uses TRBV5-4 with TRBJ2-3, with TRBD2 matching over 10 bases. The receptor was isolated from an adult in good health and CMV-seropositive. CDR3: CAGSGGVDTQYF. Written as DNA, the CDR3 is TGTGCCGGGAGCGGGGGGGTAGATACGCAGTATTTT.